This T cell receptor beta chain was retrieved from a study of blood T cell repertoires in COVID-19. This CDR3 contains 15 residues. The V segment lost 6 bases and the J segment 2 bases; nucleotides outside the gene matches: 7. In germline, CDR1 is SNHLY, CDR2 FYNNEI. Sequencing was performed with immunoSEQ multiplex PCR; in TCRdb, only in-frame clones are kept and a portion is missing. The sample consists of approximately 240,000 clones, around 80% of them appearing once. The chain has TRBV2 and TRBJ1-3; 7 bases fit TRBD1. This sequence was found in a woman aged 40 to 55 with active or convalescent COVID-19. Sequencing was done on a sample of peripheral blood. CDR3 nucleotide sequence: TGTGCCAGCAGCAGGGACAGACTCCCTGGAAACACCATATATTTT. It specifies CASSRDRLPGNTIYF.